This T cell receptor (beta chain) was observed in a study of T cell responses to AZD1222 COVID-19 vaccine. Findings and caveats of the study: It was only after the peak T cell response that any repertoires were sampled. The reported proportion of spike-specific TCRs targeting unmutated variant regions was nearly half. Females made up more of the donors, who were largely white British, and clonal diversity may have come out too low.

CDR3 size: 16 residues. V shed 6 bases and J 3 bases; nucleotides not matched to a gene: 9. Germline CDR1 and CDR2: SNHLY and FYNNEI. The table lists this clone with a few counts. What it binds is not known. Sequencing used immunoSEQ multiplex PCR; TCRdb keeps in-frame clones, though not all of them. The sample gives 95,000 to 150,000 clones, around 85% of which show up once; approximately 4.4% is in the top ten. The TCR originated in an adult who received the AZD1222 COVID-19 vaccine. Sequences were derived from peripheral blood, sampled 28 days after the second AZD1222 dose. The chain carries TRBV2 and TRBJ2-3; 10 nucleotides line up with TRBD2. CDR3 sequence: CASSGSGGFGTDTQYF. CDR3 bases: TGTGCCAGCAGCGGTAGCGGGGGGTTCGGGACAGATACGCAGTATTTT.